The rows below give T cell receptor beta chains drawn from one sample of a study of metastatic and nonmetastatic thyroid tumors. Using MiXCR, TCRdb re-called clones from the PCR reads. The table includes tens of thousands of clones, less than 4.5% detected once. The sequenced material came from blood. All receptors derive from a female donor with papillary thyroid cancer or a benign thyroid nodule (not recorded which). Some clones in this sample may be carry-over from other donors' samples. CDR3s include the opening cysteine and the closing phenylalanine or tryptophan. D genes are given only for firm matches. For some rows the clone size is stated as once, few or many, or as a class when expanded; others skip it.

CASSEASALAGGFNEQFF | TGTGCCAGCAGTGAAGCGAGTGCACTAGCGGGAGGTTTCAATGAGCAGTTCTTC | TRBV6-1 | 18 | many | TRBJ2-1 | TRBD2
CASRLQGDEGGYTF | TGTGCCAGCAGACTTCAGGGGGATGAGGGTGGCTACACCTTC | TRBV28 | 14 | few | TRBJ1-2 | TRBD1
CASSYGTSGAWAQYF | TGTGCCAGCAGTTACGGGACTAGCGGGGCTTGGGCCCAGTACTTC | TRBV6-2/TRBV6-3 | 15 | few | TRBJ2-5 | TRBD2
CASSFGTAFEAFF | TGTGCCAGCAGTTTTGGGACAGCGTTTGAAGCTTTCTTT | TRBV12-3/TRBV12-4 | 13 | many | TRBJ1-1 | TRBD1
CASVIGGAGLNEQFF | TGTGCCAGCGTTATAGGCGGGGCAGGGTTGAATGAGCAGTTCTTC | TRBV12-3/TRBV12-4 | 15 | many | TRBJ2-1 | NA
CASSVEPSPSYNEQFF | TGTGCCAGCAGCGTAGAGCCTAGCCCTTCCTACAATGAGCAGTTCTTC | TRBV9 | 16 | many | TRBJ2-1 | NA
CASGLQDQYEQYF | TGTGCCAGCGGCCTACAGGACCAATACGAGCAGTACTTC | TRBV6-2/TRBV6-3 | 13 | medium-sized | TRBJ2-7 | NA
CATSDLLADTGELFF | TGTGCCACCAGTGATTTACTAGCGGACACCGGGGAGCTGTTTTTT | TRBV24-1 | 15 | many | TRBJ2-2 | TRBD2
CASSAMTGRTEAFF | TGTGCCAGCAGCGCGATGACAGGGCGCACTGAAGCTTTCTTT | TRBV11-2 | 14 | many | TRBJ1-1 | TRBD1
CASTPGTVKGGYNEQFF | TGTGCCAGCACCCCAGGAACGGTAAAGGGGGGTTACAATGAGCAGTTCTTC | TRBV28 | 17 | NA | TRBJ2-1 | NA
CASISDRGYGYTF | TGTGCCAGCATTTCTGACAGGGGTTATGGCTACACCTTC | TRBV12-3/TRBV12-4 | 13 | few | TRBJ1-2 | TRBD1
CASSSTGATYEQYF | TGTGCCAGCAGCTCGACAGGCGCAACCTACGAGCAGTACTTC | TRBV13 | 14 | many | TRBJ2-7 | NA
CSAGVPGNEQFF | TGCAGCGCAGGGGTGCCAGGGAATGAGCAGTTCTTC | TRBV29-1 | 12 | many | TRBJ2-1 | NA
CASSNGQGRYGYTF | TGTGCCAGCAGTAACGGACAAGGACGGTATGGCTACACCTTC | TRBV6-1 | 14 | NA | TRBJ1-2 | NA
CASSEVGGDQPQHF | TGTGCCAGCAGTGAAGTGGGGGGGGATCAGCCCCAGCATTTT | TRBV25-1 | 14 | many | TRBJ1-5 | NA
CSAASLYGTSLGNEQFF | TGCAGTGCCGCATCCCTCTATGGGACTAGTCTTGGCAATGAGCAGTTCTTC | TRBV20-1 | 17 | many | TRBJ2-1 | TRBD2
CASSRTRTEAFF | TGTGCCAGCAGCCGCACGAGGACTGAAGCTTTCTTT | TRBV11-3 | 12 | many | TRBJ1-1 | NA
CSARGLAGNEKLFF | TGCAGTGCTAGGGGCCTTGCCGGCAATGAAAAACTGTTTTTT | TRBV20-1 | 14 | few | TRBJ1-4 | NA
CASSMGLLGPGELFF | TGTGCCAGTAGTATGGGACTACTTGGCCCGGGGGAGCTGTTTTTT | TRBV19 | 15 | many | TRBJ2-2 | TRBD2
CASSKTGSGANVLTF | TGTGCCAGCAGTAAAACAGGGTCTGGGGCCAACGTCCTGACTTTC | TRBV6-1 | 15 | many | TRBJ2-6 | NA
CASSFSTSRRKQFF | TGTGCCAGCAGTTTTTCTACTAGCAGGAGGAAGCAGTTCTTC | TRBV12-3/TRBV12-4 | 14 | many | TRBJ2-1 | NA
CASSRERDGSYEQYF | TGTGCCAGCAGCCGGGAGCGTGACGGCTCCTACGAGCAGTACTTC | TRBV14 | 15 | many | TRBJ2-7 | NA
CASSLGQGRAPLHF | TGCGCCAGCAGCTTGGGGCAGGGACGGGCACCCCTCCACTTT | TRBV5-1 | 14 | few | TRBJ1-6 | NA
CASSFSQGLSYEQYF | TGCGCCAGCAGCTTCTCGCAGGGGCTCTCCTACGAGCAGTACTTC | TRBV5-1 | 15 | many | TRBJ2-7 | NA
CASTVLAGGEQYF | TGTGCCAGCACAGTGCTAGCGGGAGGCGAGCAGTACTTC | TRBV6-1 | 13 | medium-sized | TRBJ2-7 | TRBD2
CATSWPGQGKTEAFF | TGTGCCACCAGCTGGCCGGGACAGGGAAAGACTGAAGCTTTCTTT | TRBV15 | 15 | large | TRBJ1-1 | TRBD1
CASSIGSPGFKFF | TGTGCCAGTAGTATCGGCTCCCCCGGGTTCAAGTTCTTC | TRBV19 | 13 | few | TRBJ2-1 | NA
CSAKTIYYEQYF | TGCAGTGCTAAGACTATCTACTACGAGCAGTACTTC | TRBV20-1 | 12 | NA | TRBJ2-7 | NA
CASRGGTRTDTQYF | TGTGCCAGCAGAGGGGGGACTAGAACAGATACGCAGTATTTT | TRBV7-3 | 14 | few | TRBJ2-3 | TRBD2
CASSFTAGDHGYTF | TGCGCCAGCAGCTTTACGGCCGGCGACCATGGCTACACCTTC | TRBV5-1 | 14 | many | TRBJ1-2 | NA
CASRPFTGHYSYTF | TGCGCCAGCAGACCCTTTACAGGGCACTATAGCTACACCTTC | TRBV6-2/TRBV6-3 | 14 | few | TRBJ1-2 | NA
CASSYAGTIPGETQYF | TGTGCCAGCAGTTACGCGGGGACTATCCCGGGGGAGACCCAGTACTTC | TRBV6-2/TRBV6-3 | 16 | once | TRBJ2-5 | TRBD2
CASSPRARLAGAADTQYF | TGTGCCAGCAGCCCCCGAGCCCGACTAGCGGGAGCCGCAGATACGCAGTATTTT | TRBV9 | 18 | many | TRBJ2-3 | TRBD2
CASSIKETQYF | TGTGCCAGCAGCATAAAAGAGACCCAGTACTTC | TRBV11-3 | 11 | many | TRBJ2-5 | NA
CASRAYNEQFF | TGTGCCAGCAGGGCGTACAATGAGCAGTTCTTC | TRBV27 | 11 | many | TRBJ2-1 | NA
CASSEAPWGEQYF | TGTGCCAGCAGTGAGGCCCCCTGGGGCGAGCAGTACTTC | TRBV6-1 | 13 | few | TRBJ2-7 | NA
CSSSLEWVENTGELFF | TGTTCCAGCAGCTTAGAGTGGGTGGAGAACACCGGGGAGCTGTTTTTT | TRBV7-3 | 16 | few | TRBJ2-2 | NA
CASSQGRWNTEAFF | TGTGCCAGCAGCCAAGGGAGATGGAACACTGAAGCTTTCTTT | TRBV3-1 | 14 | many | TRBJ1-1 | NA
CASSLSGAYEQYF | TGTGCCAGCAGCCTTTCAGGGGCCTACGAGCAGTACTTC | TRBV11-3 | 13 | many | TRBJ2-7 | NA
CSVEASGTGYGYTF | TGCAGCGTTGAAGCCTCCGGGACAGGCTATGGCTACACCTTC | TRBV29-1 | 14 | many | TRBJ1-2 | TRBD1
CASGLAPTGTRGTGELFF | TGTGCTAGTGGTTTGGCCCCGACAGGCACCCGAGGCACCGGGGAGCTGTTTTTT | TRBV12-5 | 18 | many | TRBJ2-2 | NA
CASSAIHGSNQPQHF | TGTGCCAGCAGCGCCATTCATGGTAGCAATCAGCCCCAGCATTTT | TRBV7-2 | 15 | few | TRBJ1-5 | NA